This T cell receptor beta chain comes out of a study of T cell responses to AZD1222 COVID-19 vaccine. Sequenced by immunoSEQ multiplex PCR; TCRdb stores in-frame clones only, minus some. Of 110,000 to 150,000 clones detected, 93% appear once; the ten largest clones hold 9.5% to 15%. This clone was detected once. Its antigen is unidentified. Study-level findings and limits: Repertoires were sampled only after the peak T cell response. Only a handful of people who got AZD1222 tested seropositive at baseline. Spike-wide vaccine-associated CD4 TCRs dominated at 160-218 and 743-854.

The CDR3 is 12 residues long. Per germline, CDR1 MDHEN and CDR2 SYDVKM. V dropped 4 bases and J dropped 9; count of bases not matched to a gene: 3. The sequence was collected from an adult who had recovered from COVID-19. The starting material was peripheral blood, obtained after recovery from COVID-19. The chain recombines TRBV28 with TRBJ2-1; 7 positions match TRBD1. The CDR3 nucleotides read TGTGCCAGCAGTTCGACAGGGTTTGAGCAGTTCTTC. This gives the protein CASSSTGFEQFF.